This T cell receptor (beta chain) was observed in a study of Graves' ophthalmopathy and Graves' hyperthyroidism. Study information: Hyperthyroidism was classified as stable if no ophthalmopathy occurred within 18 months of follow-up.

A note on this clonotype: Its antigen is unknown.

Aged 18 to 65, hyperthyroidism patients had been newly diagnosed, with under 2 months' duration. V was clipped by 1 base and J by 5 bases, with 12 bases between them. The CDR3 length is 16 residues. Germline CDR1 SGHAT, CDR2 FQNNGV. The study's findings and limits: The majority of expanded thyroid clonotypes above 0.001 frequency also occurred in blood.

Beta-chain TCR CDR3 regions were amplified from RNA transcripts. HTBI primers were used in a first-round RT-PCR, which preceded a second-round multiplex PCR. Each CDR3 protein is one row after TCRdb ran MiXCR on the multiplex PCR reads. Among 1 million to 1.3 million distinct CDR3 sequences listed, about 35% were seen once. The rearrangement uses TRBV11-2 and TRBJ1-6; TRBD1 is a possible D gene (5 bases). The TCR was taken from an adult man with Graves' hyperthyroidism. The specimen sequenced was peripheral blood or thyroid tissue (not recorded which). In nucleotides, the CDR3 is TGTGCCAGCAGCTTAGGGGTGGGGACCGATAATTCACCCCTCCACTTT. Protein: CASSLGVGTDNSPLHF.